Reported below is one TCR beta chain. These data belong to a study of blood T cell repertoires in COVID-19. Across the whole study: There were acute and convalescent COVID-19 samples, and they came from the United States, Italy and Spain. Sample material is recorded as cDNA or gDNA derived from T cells, B-cell-depleted T cells, or PBMCs.

Germline CDR1 is SGHRS and CDR2 is YFSETQ. Trimming at V came to 2 bases and at J to 5 bases, leaving 1 base not matched to a gene. The CDR3 covers 14 residues. Methods used by the authors: Amplification of reference gene primers was used by the study to estimate nucleated cell counts. The assay was immunoSEQ multiplex PCR, and TCRdb's table has in-frame clones only and misses some. The V and J calls and clone size come from that table; D and trimming were worked out from the DNA. Of about 160,000 clones in the sample, around four fifths were seen once. The rearrangement uses TRBV5-1 and TRBJ2-2; 9 bases are a match to TRBD1. The sequencing sample was made of peripheral blood. This receptor was identified in a woman of 80 years or more with acute or convalescent COVID-19. This CDR3 reads CASSFGQGTGELFF. The CDR3 bases are TGCGCCAGCAGCTTTGGACAGGGGACCGGGGAGCTGTTTTTT.